Sequencing of this T cell receptor beta chain was carried out in a study of chemoradiotherapy in HPV16-positive cancers. The wider study: Functional T-cell assays on two HPV16-positive patients' cells defined candidate HPV-specific clones and common TCR motifs.

Study-wide results and limits: HPV-specific T cells were functionally defined from only two HPV16-positive patients.

The CDR3 totals 13 residues. Per germline, CDR1 SGHNT and CDR2 YENEEA. V lost 1 base and J lost 1, with 2 bases in between. Profiling relied on immunoSEQ multiplex PCR, and the TCRdb table lists in-frame clones only, not all of them. The sample has 35,000 to 45,000 clones, around three quarters seen once. The sample holds a few counts of this clone. Its antigen is unknown. This TCR derives from a human donor with HPV-associated anogenital cancer. The chain combines TRBV11-3 with TRBJ1-3; D gene ambiguous. Sequenced here: blood, sampled from a patient who underwent chemoradiotherapy. Here the CDR3 DNA reads TGTGCCAGCAGCTTAGGATCTGGAAACACCATATATTTT. Its protein is CASSLGSGNTIYF.